This passage covers 12 T cell receptor beta chains from one sample sequenced in a study of blood T cell repertoires in COVID-19. TCRdb's copy holds only in-frame clones and misses some; the assay was immunoSEQ multiplex PCR. The table lists roughly 120,000 clones, less than 75% of them singletons. The material sequenced was peripheral blood. These receptors came from a human donor with acute or convalescent COVID-19. The donor label of this sample is uncertain.

The chain is built from TRBV19 and TRBJ1-1; weak D call: TRBD1 (6 bases). Germline loops: CDR1 LNHDA, CDR2 SQIVND (reference sequence). V dropped 3 bases and J dropped 0 bases, with 11 bases sitting between them. CDR3 length: 15 residues. DNA of the CDR3: TGTGCCAGTAGTATTTGGACAGCCATGAACACTGAAGCTTTCTTT. Translating gives CASSIWTAMNTEAFF.

This clone was seen a few times. The rearrangement joins TRBV15 to TRBJ2-7; D might be TRBD2 (6 bases). The CDR3 is made up of 16 amino acids. Germline V CDR1 and CDR2: LNHNV, YYDKDF (reference sequence). The V end lost 0 bases, the J end lost 3 bases, and 15 bases lay between the germline ends. CDR3 sequence reads: CATSRDIRGFGYEQYF. CDR3 DNA sequence: TGTGCCACCAGCAGAGATATCCGGGGGTTTGGCTACGAGCAGTACTTC.

This chain joins TRBV21-1 and TRBJ2-5; the table's D call, TRBD1, has no DNA check behind it. TRBV21-1 represents a pseudogene. The CDR3 is 15 residues long. This chain's CDR3 is CASSSRDREQETQYF. CDR3 nucleotides: TGTGCCAGCAGCTCCCGGGACAGGGAACAAGAGACCCAGTACTTC.

This clone was observed a few times. The J gene is TRBJ1-2, the V gene TRBV18; 8 bases match TRBD1. Losses at the gene ends were 6 bases for V and 0 bases for J; bases not matched to a gene: 9. The CDR3 contains 16 residues. The germline V gene encodes CDR1 KGHSH and CDR2 LQKENI. The CDR3: CASSLGQGRANYGYTF. For the CDR3, the DNA is TGTGCCAGCTCGCTTGGACAGGGACGGGCTAACTATGGCTACACCTTC.

The J gene is TRBJ1-1, the V gene TRBV2, with 7 bases fitting TRBD1. The germline gives CDR1 SNHLY, CDR2 FYNNEI. With 6 bases clipped from V and 2 bases from J, the junction kept 12 bases outside the gene matches. The CDR3 length is 16 residues. CDR3 sequence reads: CASRERQGWDNTEAFF. In nucleotides, the CDR3 is TGTGCCAGCAGGGAAAGACAGGGCTGGGATAACACTGAAGCTTTCTTT.

V is TRBV10-2 and J is TRBJ1-5; D remains ambiguous. V gave up 1 base and J gave up 0 bases, with 7 bases separating them. The germline CDR1 and CDR2 sequences are WSHSY and SAAADI. The length of the CDR3 is 15 residues. CDR3 amino acids: CASSEFGVSNQPQHF. The CDR3 DNA reads as TGCGCCAGCAGTGAGTTCGGGGTTAGCAATCAGCCCCAGCATTTT.

This clone was recorded at least ten times. The rearrangement joins TRBV28 to TRBJ2-7, with TRBD1 identical over 9 bases. CDR3 length equals 15 residues. Unmatched junction bases numbered 11, after V lost 3 bases and J lost 8 bases. Germline V gene sequence: CDR1 MDHEN, CDR2 SYDVKM. CDR3 nucleotides: TGTGCCAGCAGTTTCGCTGGGACAGGGCTTGGACAGCAGTACGTC. This codes for CASSFAGTGLGQQYV.

The chain recombines TRBV28 with TRBJ1-4, with D perhaps matching TRBD1 (6 bases). This CDR3 comprises 13 residues. Germline assignment: CDR1 MDHEN and CDR2 SYDVKM. CDR3 nucleotide sequence: TGTGCAGGGTCGGAGGCAGGGGATGAAAAACTGTTTTTT. Amino acids: CAGSEAGDEKLFF.

V is TRBV27 and J is TRBJ2-3, with 11 bases lining up with TRBD2. Germline values: CDR1 MNHEY, CDR2 SMNVEV (reference sequence). Germline trimming cut 6 bases from V and 1 base from J; bases unmatched to any gene: 12. This CDR3 is built from 18 residues. CDR3 loop: CASSATLAGGLGTDTQYF. The CDR3 nucleotides are TGTGCCAGCAGCGCTACTCTAGCGGGGGGCCTCGGCACAGATACGCAGTATTTT.

The chain employs TRBV7-9 and TRBJ2-3, with 9 bases matching TRBD1. Losses at the gene ends were 5 bases for V and 0 bases for J; bases not matched to a gene: 12. Germline V lookup: CDR1 SEHNR, CDR2 FQNEAQ (reference sequence). The length of the CDR3 is 18 residues. DNA of the CDR3: TGTGCCAGCAGCCGACGGGACAGGGAAGTTAGAAGCACAGATACGCAGTATTTT. Amino acids: CASSRRDREVRSTDTQYF.

This chain uses TRBV2 with TRBJ1-2; 10 bases line up with TRBD1. Germline V gives CDR1 SNHLY, CDR2 FYNNEI. The CDR3 runs to 16 residues. The trim removed 3 bases at V and 6 bases at J, leaving 10 bases unmatched. CDR3 protein: CASSDVWTGGWDGYTF. Here the CDR3 DNA reads TGTGCCAGCAGTGATGTGTGGACAGGGGGATGGGATGGCTACACCTTC. Together with reference TRBV2 and TRBJ1-2, the CDR3 gives the full variable domain: EPEVTQTPSHQVTQMGQEVILRCVPISNHLYFYWYRQILGQKVEFLVSFYNNEISEKSEIFDDQFSVERPDGSNFTLKIRSTKLEDSAMYFCASSDVWTGGWDGYTFGSGTRLTVV.

V is TRBV4-1 and J is TRBJ2-5, with 9 bases matching TRBD1. The V gene's germline CDR1 is MGHRA and CDR2 YSYEKL. The CDR3 consists of 16 residues. The V and J ends lost 3 bases and 5 bases, in that order; junction bases with no gene match: 10. The CDR3 nucleotides are TGCGCCAGCAGCCACCTCGGGACAGGGACGTCGGAGACCCAGTACTTC. This encodes CASSHLGTGTSETQYF.